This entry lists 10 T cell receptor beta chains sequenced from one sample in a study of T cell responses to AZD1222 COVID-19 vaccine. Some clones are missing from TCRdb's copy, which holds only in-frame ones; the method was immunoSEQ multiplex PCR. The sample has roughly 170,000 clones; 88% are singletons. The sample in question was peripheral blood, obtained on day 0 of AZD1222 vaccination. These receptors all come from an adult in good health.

The CDR3 DNA reads as TGTGCCAGCAGCCAGGGGTCCAATAATGAAAAACTGTTTTTT. It encodes CASSQGSNNEKLFF. The chain combines TRBV6-5 with TRBJ1-4, with D perhaps matching TRBD1 (6 bases). CDR3 length: 14 residues. The germline V and J ends were trimmed by 6 bases and 4 bases, with 12 bases remaining between them. The germline V gene encodes CDR1 MNHEY and CDR2 SVGAGI.

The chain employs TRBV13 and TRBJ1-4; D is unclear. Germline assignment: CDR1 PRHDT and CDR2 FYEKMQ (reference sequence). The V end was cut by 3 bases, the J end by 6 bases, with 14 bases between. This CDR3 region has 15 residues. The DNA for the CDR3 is TGTGCCAGCAGCTTGGGTCAGGCTAATTATGAAAAACTGTTTTTT. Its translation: CASSLGQANYEKLFF.

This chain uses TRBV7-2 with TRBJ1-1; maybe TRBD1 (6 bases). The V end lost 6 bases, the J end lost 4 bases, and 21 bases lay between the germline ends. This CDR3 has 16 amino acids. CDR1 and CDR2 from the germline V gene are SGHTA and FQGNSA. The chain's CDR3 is CASRKVGGAIGTEAFF. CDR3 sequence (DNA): TGTGCCAGCAGAAAAGTGGGGGGGGCGATCGGCACTGAAGCTTTCTTT.

This CDR3 is CASSQQGTDTQYF. In nucleotides, the CDR3 is TGTGCCAGCAGCCAACAGGGGACAGATACGCAGTATTTT. The V call is TRBV3-1 (or the pseudogene TRBV3-2), the J call TRBJ2-3; D may be TRBD1 (6 bases). The germline V gene has CDR1 LGHDT and CDR2 YNNKEL (reference sequence). This CDR3 spans 13 amino acids. V gave up 2 bases and J gave up 3 bases, with 6 bases separating them.

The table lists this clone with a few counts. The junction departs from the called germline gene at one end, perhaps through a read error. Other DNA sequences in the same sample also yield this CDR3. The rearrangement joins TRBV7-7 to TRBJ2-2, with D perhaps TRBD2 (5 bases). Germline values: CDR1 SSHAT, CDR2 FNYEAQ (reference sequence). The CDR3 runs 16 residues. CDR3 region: CASSLALSRNTGELFF. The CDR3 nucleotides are TGTGCTAGCAGCTTAGCGTTAAGTAGGAACACCGGGGAGCTGTTTTTT.

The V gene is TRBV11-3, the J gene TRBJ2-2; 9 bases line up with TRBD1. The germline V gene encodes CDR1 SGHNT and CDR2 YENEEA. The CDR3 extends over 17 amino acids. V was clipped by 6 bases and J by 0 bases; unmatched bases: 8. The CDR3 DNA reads TGTGCCAGCAGTCCCGGACAGGGGATGACGAACACCGGGGAGCTGTTTTTT. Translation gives CASSPGQGMTNTGELFF.

Here the CDR3 reads CASSLDPGGWAEAFF. In DNA, the CDR3 is TGTGCCAGCAGCTTAGATCCAGGGGGCTGGGCTGAAGCTTTCTTT. This chain joins TRBV7-8 and TRBJ1-1; TRBD1 matches at 8 bases. There are 15 residues in the CDR3. The junction had 7 bases not matched to a gene; V was cut back by 1 base and J by 6 bases. Germline-derived CDR1 and CDR2 are SGHVS and FQNEAQ.

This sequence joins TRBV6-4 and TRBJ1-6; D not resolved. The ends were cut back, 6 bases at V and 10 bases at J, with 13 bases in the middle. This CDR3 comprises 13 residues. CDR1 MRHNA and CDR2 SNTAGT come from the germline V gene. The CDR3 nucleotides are TGTGCCAGCAGGGGGAGACGGGGATCACCCCTCCACTTT. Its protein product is CASRGRRGSPLHF.

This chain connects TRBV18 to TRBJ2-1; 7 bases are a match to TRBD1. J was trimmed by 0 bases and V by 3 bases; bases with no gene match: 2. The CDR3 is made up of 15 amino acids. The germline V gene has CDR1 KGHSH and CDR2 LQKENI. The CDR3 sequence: CASSPRDSSYNEQFF. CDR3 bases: TGTGCCAGCTCACCCCGGGACAGCTCCTACAATGAGCAGTTCTTC.

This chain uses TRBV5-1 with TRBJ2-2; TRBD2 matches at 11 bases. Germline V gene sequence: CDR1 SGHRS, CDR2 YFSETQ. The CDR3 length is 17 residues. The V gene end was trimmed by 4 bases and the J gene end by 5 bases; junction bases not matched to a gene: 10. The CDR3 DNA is TGCGCCAGCAGCCGTGCCCCCGGGACTAGCGGTACCGGGGAGCTGTTTTTT. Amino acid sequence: CASSRAPGTSGTGELFF.